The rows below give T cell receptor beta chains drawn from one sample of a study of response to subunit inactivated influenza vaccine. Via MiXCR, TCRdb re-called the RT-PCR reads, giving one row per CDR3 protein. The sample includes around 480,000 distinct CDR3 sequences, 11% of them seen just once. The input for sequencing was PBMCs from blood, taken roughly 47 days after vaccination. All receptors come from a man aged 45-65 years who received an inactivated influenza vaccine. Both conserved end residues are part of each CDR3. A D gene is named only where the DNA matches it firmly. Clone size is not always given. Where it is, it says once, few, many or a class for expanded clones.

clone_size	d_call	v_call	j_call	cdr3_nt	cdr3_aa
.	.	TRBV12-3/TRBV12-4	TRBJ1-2	TGTGCCAGCACCTCCGACCTGGCCAGGAATGGCTACACCTTC	CASTSDLARNGYTF
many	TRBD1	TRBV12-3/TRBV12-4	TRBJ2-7	TGTGCCAGCAGGGCCCGGGACAGGGGGCGCGACGAGCAGTACTTC	CASRARDRGRDEQYF
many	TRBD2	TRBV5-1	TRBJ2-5	TGCGCCAGCAGCCTCACGACTAGCGGCGTCGTCCAGTACTTC	CASSLTTSGVVQYF
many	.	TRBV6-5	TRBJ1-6	TGTGCCAGCAGTTACAACAGGGTCTATAATTCACCCCTCCACTTT	CASSYNRVYNSPLHF
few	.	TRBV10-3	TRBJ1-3	TGTGCCATCAGTGAGTCGACGGGTGGCTCTGGAAACACCATATATTTT	CAISESTGGSGNTIYF
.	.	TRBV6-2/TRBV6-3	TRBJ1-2	TGTGCCAGCAGCCAGACACCTACTTCTAACTATGGCTACACCTTC	CASSQTPTSNYGYTF
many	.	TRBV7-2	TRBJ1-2	TGTGCCAGCAGCTTAGCGGAGGCGGGGGCCGCCATCTATGGCTACACCTTC	CASSLAEAGAAIYGYTF
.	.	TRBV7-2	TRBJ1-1	TGTGCCAGCAGCATCGGGACAAGTAAAAAAGCTTTCTTT	CASSIGTSKKAFF
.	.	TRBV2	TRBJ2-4	TGTGCCAGCAGACGGGGTACTAGCCGAGCCAAAAACATTCAGTACTTC	CASRRGTSRAKNIQYF
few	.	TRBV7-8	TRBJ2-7	TGTGCCAGCAGCACATACGGGAGTCTCCGCTCCTACGAGCAGTACTTC	CASSTYGSLRSYEQYF
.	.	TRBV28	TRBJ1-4	TGTGCCAGCACCTCCCCAGGACGGACTAATGAAAAACTGTTTTTT	CASTSPGRTNEKLFF
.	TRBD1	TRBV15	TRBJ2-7	TGTGCCACGGCACCTGGACAGGGATCCTACGAGAAGTACTTC	CATAPGQGSYEKYF
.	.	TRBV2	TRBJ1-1	TGTGCCAGCAGTGAGGAGGGGCGAACTGAAGCTTTCTTT	CASSEEGRTEAFF
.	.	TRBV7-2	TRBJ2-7	TGTGCCAGCAGCAATCGACAGAGAAACGAGCAGTACTTC	CASSNRQRNEQYF
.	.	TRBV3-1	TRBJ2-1	TGTGCCAGCAGCCAAACTAGGGCCTACAATGAGCAGTTCTTC	CASSQTRAYNEQFF
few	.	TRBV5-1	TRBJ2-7	TGCGCCAGCAGCTCGGACCGGGACTCTCAGTACTTC	CASSSDRDSQYF
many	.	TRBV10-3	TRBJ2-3	TGTGCCATCAGTGAGTCGGTGGCAGATACGCAGTATTTT	CAISESVADTQYF
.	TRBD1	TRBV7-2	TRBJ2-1	TGTGCCAGCAGCCCGAGGACAGGACAAAATGAGCAGTTCTTC	CASSPRTGQNEQFF
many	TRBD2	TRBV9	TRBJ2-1	TGTGCCAGCAGCGTAGGAATCCGGGAGGGCCAAGGGGAGCAGTTCTTC	CASSVGIREGQGEQFF
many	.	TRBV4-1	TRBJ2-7	TGCGCCAGCAGCCAAGAGCCGGGATCTACCTACGAGCAGTACTTC	CASSQEPGSTYEQYF
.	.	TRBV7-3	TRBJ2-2	TGTGCCAGCAGCTTAGGCGGGCCCGTCGGCGGGGAGCTGTTTTTT	CASSLGGPVGGELFF
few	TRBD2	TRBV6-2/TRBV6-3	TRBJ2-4	TGTGCCAGCAGAGACGGACTAGCGGTAGCCAAAAACATTCAGTACTTC	CASRDGLAVAKNIQYF